This is a list of T cell receptor beta chains from one sample in a study of T cell responses to AZD1222 COVID-19 vaccine. Assay: immunoSEQ multiplex PCR; the TCRdb copy retains only in-frame clones and omits some. The sample contains 100,000 to 150,000 clones, 92% of which appear only once. The specimen was peripheral blood, collected on day 0 of AZD1222 vaccination. Receptor source: an adult in good health. The CDR3 runs from the conserved cysteine through the conserved F or W. Fields, in order: clone size, J gene, D gene, V gene, CDR3 DNA, CDR3 protein. A D gene is named only where the DNA matches it firmly. Where a row states a size, it is once, few, many or the class of an expanded clone; other rows omit it.

clone_size: -
j_call: TRBJ1-2
d_call: TRBD1
v_call: TRBV4-1
cdr3_nt: TGCGCCAGCAGCCAAGGGAGACCTACAGGGGTTGGCTACACCTTC
cdr3_aa: CASSQGRPTGVGYTF

clone_size: -
j_call: TRBJ2-1
d_call: -
v_call: TRBV28
cdr3_nt: TGTGCCAGCAGTTTCGGGGCACTCGGTAACAATGAGCAGTTCTTC
cdr3_aa: CASSFGALGNNEQFF

clone_size: -
j_call: TRBJ1-5
d_call: -
v_call: TRBV7-3
cdr3_nt: TGTGCCGGCCACCGACGGGTCCGAAATCAGCCCCAGCATTTT
cdr3_aa: CAGHRRVRNQPQHF

clone_size: -
j_call: TRBJ1-1
d_call: TRBD1
v_call: TRBV11-2
cdr3_nt: TGTGCCAGCAGTTGGACAGGGGCCACTGAAGCTTTCTTT
cdr3_aa: CASSWTGATEAFF

clone_size: -
j_call: TRBJ2-2
d_call: -
v_call: TRBV29-1
cdr3_nt: TGCAGCGTTGAAGACCTGGGCAGGGGCCCCACCGGGGAGCTGTTTTTT
cdr3_aa: CSVEDLGRGPTGELFF

clone_size: -
j_call: TRBJ1-1
d_call: -
v_call: TRBV18
cdr3_nt: TGTGCCAGCTCACCACCGGGTCTCGGGGCGGCTGAAGCTTTCTTT
cdr3_aa: CASSPPGLGAAEAFF

clone_size: -
j_call: TRBJ1-5
d_call: -
v_call: TRBV19
cdr3_nt: TGTGCCAGTAGTATAGGGGTCGGGTTCAATCAGCCCCAGCATTTT
cdr3_aa: CASSIGVGFNQPQHF

clone_size: -
j_call: TRBJ1-4
d_call: TRBD1
v_call: TRBV29-1
cdr3_nt: TGCAGCGCTAAGACAGGGGGGTATGCAACTAATGAAAAACTGTTTTTT
cdr3_aa: CSAKTGGYATNEKLFF

clone_size: -
j_call: TRBJ1-5
d_call: TRBD1
v_call: TRBV19
cdr3_nt: TGTGCCAGTAGCGCCGTGGGACAGGGCGGGCAGCCCCAGCATTTT
cdr3_aa: CASSAVGQGGQPQHF

clone_size: once
j_call: TRBJ2-7
d_call: TRBD2
v_call: TRBV11-1
cdr3_nt: TGTGCCACCGGGTTTTCGGGGGGTTCCTACGAGCAGTACTTC
cdr3_aa: CATGFSGGSYEQYF

clone_size: -
j_call: TRBJ2-3
d_call: -
v_call: TRBV6-5
cdr3_nt: TGTGCCAGCACCGATGACACGGACCCCACAGATACGCAGTATTTT
cdr3_aa: CASTDDTDPTDTQYF

clone_size: once
j_call: TRBJ1-5
d_call: -
v_call: TRBV7-2
cdr3_nt: TGTGCCAGCAACCCCGCCGGGAGGGGACGGAATCGGCCCCAGCATTTT
cdr3_aa: CASNPAGRGRNRPQHF

clone_size: -
j_call: TRBJ1-4
d_call: -
v_call: TRBV5-1
cdr3_nt: TGCGCCAGCAGCTTGTATGGGACTGGGGAAAAACTGTTTTTT
cdr3_aa: CASSLYGTGEKLFF

clone_size: once
j_call: TRBJ2-3
d_call: TRBD2
v_call: TRBV9
cdr3_nt: TGTGCCAGCAGCGTTGGGCTAGCGGGACCTAGCACAGATACGCAGTATTTT
cdr3_aa: CASSVGLAGPSTDTQYF

clone_size: -
j_call: TRBJ2-5
d_call: -
v_call: TRBV27
cdr3_nt: TGTGCCAGCAGTTTACCAGGGAAGACCCAGTACTTC
cdr3_aa: CASSLPGKTQYF

clone_size: few
j_call: TRBJ1-3
d_call: -
v_call: TRBV19
cdr3_nt: TGTGCCAGTAAGGCAGGGAGATCTGGAAACACCATATATTTT
cdr3_aa: CASKAGRSGNTIYF

clone_size: -
j_call: TRBJ1-6
d_call: -
v_call: TRBV6-5
cdr3_nt: TGTGCCAGCGGGGGTTGGAATTCACCCCTCCACTTT
cdr3_aa: CASGGWNSPLHF

clone_size: -
j_call: TRBJ1-5
d_call: -
v_call: TRBV30
cdr3_nt: TGTGCCTGGAGTGACCCCCGGGGCAATCAGCCCCAGCATTTT
cdr3_aa: CAWSDPRGNQPQHF

clone_size: -
j_call: TRBJ1-2
d_call: -
v_call: TRBV28
cdr3_nt: TGTGCCAGCAGTTTTCTGTCCGACAGGAACTATGGCTACACCTTC
cdr3_aa: CASSFLSDRNYGYTF

clone_size: -
j_call: TRBJ1-2
d_call: -
v_call: TRBV14
cdr3_nt: TGTGCCAGCAGCCAAGGCGGGTATGGCTACACCTTC
cdr3_aa: CASSQGGYGYTF

clone_size: -
j_call: TRBJ1-5
d_call: -
v_call: TRBV12-3/TRBV12-4
cdr3_nt: TGTGCCAGCAGTCCCGGTACAAGTCAGCCCCAGCATTTT
cdr3_aa: CASSPGTSQPQHF

clone_size: -
j_call: TRBJ1-5
d_call: -
v_call: TRBV4-1
cdr3_nt: TGCGCCAGCAAGCCCGGTTTGCGGGGCGAAAACCCCTATAGCAATCAGCCCCAGCATTTT
cdr3_aa: CASKPGLRGENPYSNQPQHF

clone_size: -
j_call: TRBJ1-1
d_call: -
v_call: TRBV6-5
cdr3_nt: TGTGCCAGCAGTTACGGCCGAAGGGGAGCGACTGAAGCTTTCTTT
cdr3_aa: CASSYGRRGATEAFF

clone_size: -
j_call: TRBJ2-2
d_call: -
v_call: TRBV7-9
cdr3_nt: TGTGCCAGCAGCTTAACCTGGGAAAGGGACACCGGGGAGCTGTTTTTT
cdr3_aa: CASSLTWERDTGELFF

clone_size: -
j_call: TRBJ1-6
d_call: -
v_call: TRBV12-5
cdr3_nt: TGTGCTAGTGGTTTGGATTGGGGTTCACCCCTCCACTTT
cdr3_aa: CASGLDWGSPLHF

clone_size: -
j_call: TRBJ2-7
d_call: TRBD2
v_call: TRBV29-1
cdr3_nt: TGCAGCGTAGCCAGCGGGAGATCCTACGAGCAGTACTTC
cdr3_aa: CSVASGRSYEQYF

clone_size: -
j_call: TRBJ1-1
d_call: -
v_call: TRBV29-1
cdr3_nt: TGCAGCGTTGCAGCGGAAATCATGAACACTGAAGCTTTCTTT
cdr3_aa: CSVAAEIMNTEAFF

clone_size: -
j_call: TRBJ2-2
d_call: TRBD2
v_call: TRBV9
cdr3_nt: TGTGCCAGCAGCGTAGTGGCTAGCGGCTCGTATAACACCGGGGAGCTGTTTTTT
cdr3_aa: CASSVVASGSYNTGELFF

clone_size: -
j_call: TRBJ1-2
d_call: -
v_call: TRBV18
cdr3_nt: TGTGCCAGCTCACCACCAGCGACCTATGGCTACACCTTC
cdr3_aa: CASSPPATYGYTF

clone_size: -
j_call: TRBJ2-7
d_call: -
v_call: TRBV3-1/TRBV3-2
cdr3_nt: TGTGCCAGCAGCCTGCGGACCTACGAGCAGTACTTC
cdr3_aa: CASSLRTYEQYF

clone_size: -
j_call: TRBJ2-3
d_call: TRBD2
v_call: TRBV5-1
cdr3_nt: TGCGCCAGCAGCTTGGCCGCTTTAGCGGGAGGGACAGATACGCAGTATTTT
cdr3_aa: CASSLAALAGGTDTQYF

clone_size: -
j_call: TRBJ2-7
d_call: TRBD2
v_call: TRBV27
cdr3_nt: TGTGCCAGCAGTTTAATGGGACTAGCGGCCTACGAGCAGTACTTC
cdr3_aa: CASSLMGLAAYEQYF

clone_size: -
j_call: TRBJ1-5
d_call: -
v_call: TRBV5-1
cdr3_nt: TGCGCCAGCAGCCCCACGTGGGGTAACAATCAGCCCCAGCATTTT
cdr3_aa: CASSPTWGNNQPQHF

clone_size: -
j_call: TRBJ1-1
d_call: -
v_call: TRBV7-9
cdr3_nt: TGTGCCAGCAGCTTAAGGGGCCGAGAAGCTTTCTTT
cdr3_aa: CASSLRGREAFF

clone_size: -
j_call: TRBJ1-5
d_call: TRBD1
v_call: TRBV19
cdr3_nt: TGTGCCAGTAGTATACGGACAGGGGGAAGTCAGCCCCAGCATTTT
cdr3_aa: CASSIRTGGSQPQHF

clone_size: -
j_call: TRBJ2-7
d_call: -
v_call: TRBV5-6
cdr3_nt: TGTGCCAGCAGCCCCTGGGAGGACCCCTACGAGCAGTACTTC
cdr3_aa: CASSPWEDPYEQYF

clone_size: -
j_call: TRBJ2-7
d_call: -
v_call: TRBV28
cdr3_nt: TGTGCCAGCAGTTCCTATGATAACAGGAAAAGCTACGAGCAGTACTTC
cdr3_aa: CASSSYDNRKSYEQYF

clone_size: -
j_call: TRBJ2-2
d_call: -
v_call: TRBV14
cdr3_nt: TGTGCCAGCAGCCAATACACCGGGACACTAACCGGGGAGCTGTTTTTT
cdr3_aa: CASSQYTGTLTGELFF

clone_size: -
j_call: TRBJ2-5
d_call: -
v_call: TRBV24-1
cdr3_nt: TGTGCCACCAGTGATTTCCGGGACTACCAAGAGACCCAGTACTTC
cdr3_aa: CATSDFRDYQETQYF

clone_size: -
j_call: TRBJ2-2
d_call: TRBD1
v_call: TRBV4-1
cdr3_nt: TGCGCCAGCAGCCAAGGTGACAGGGGAGCCGGGGAGCTGTTTTTT
cdr3_aa: CASSQGDRGAGELFF

clone_size: -
j_call: TRBJ2-2
d_call: TRBD1
v_call: TRBV28
cdr3_nt: TGTGCCAGCAGGGGGGACAGACTATACACCGGGGAGCTGTTTTTT
cdr3_aa: CASRGDRLYTGELFF

clone_size: -
j_call: TRBJ1-2
d_call: -
v_call: TRBV24-1
cdr3_nt: TGTGCCACCAGTGATTCTCTGACAGACCCCTATGGCTACACCTTC
cdr3_aa: CATSDSLTDPYGYTF

clone_size: -
j_call: TRBJ1-6
d_call: -
v_call: TRBV15
cdr3_nt: TGTGCCACCGCGACAGGCCTCAGCAATAATTCACCCCTCCACTTT
cdr3_aa: CATATGLSNNSPLHF

clone_size: -
j_call: TRBJ2-3
d_call: TRBD1
v_call: TRBV7-9
cdr3_nt: TGTGCCAGCAGCCCCGGGACAGGGGCAGATACGCAGTATTTT
cdr3_aa: CASSPGTGADTQYF

clone_size: -
j_call: TRBJ1-1
d_call: -
v_call: TRBV28
cdr3_nt: TGTGCCAGCAGTGGCCGCCATTGGACTGAAGCTTTCTTT
cdr3_aa: CASSGRHWTEAFF

clone_size: -
j_call: TRBJ2-3
d_call: -
v_call: TRBV11-2
cdr3_nt: TGTGCCAGCAGCTTGAGGAGGCCAGATACGCAGTATTTT
cdr3_aa: CASSLRRPDTQYF

clone_size: -
j_call: TRBJ1-1
d_call: -
v_call: TRBV6-6
cdr3_nt: TGTGCCAGCAGTTACTCCCAAGTGGGTGGCACTGAAGCTTTCTTT
cdr3_aa: CASSYSQVGGTEAFF

clone_size: -
j_call: TRBJ1-5
d_call: -
v_call: TRBV28
cdr3_nt: TGTGCCAGCAGTTCGAACGGGCCCCAGCATTTT
cdr3_aa: CASSSNGPQHF

clone_size: -
j_call: TRBJ1-5
d_call: -
v_call: TRBV6-6
cdr3_nt: TGTGCCAGCAGTTACGGCGAGACTCAGCCCCAGCATTTT
cdr3_aa: CASSYGETQPQHF

clone_size: few
j_call: TRBJ1-5
d_call: -
v_call: TRBV19
cdr3_nt: TGTGCCAGTACCTGGGCAGGGCGCAATCAGCCCCAGCATTTT
cdr3_aa: CASTWAGRNQPQHF

clone_size: -
j_call: TRBJ2-3
d_call: TRBD2
v_call: TRBV5-4
cdr3_nt: TGTGCCAGCAGCTTCGGTGGGCTAGCGGGATGGTCTAGCACAGATACGCAGTATTTT
cdr3_aa: CASSFGGLAGWSSTDTQYF

clone_size: -
j_call: TRBJ1-1
d_call: -
v_call: TRBV12-3/TRBV12-4
cdr3_nt: TGTGCCAGCAGTCTACTCGGGAAAGCTTTCTTT
cdr3_aa: CASSLLGKAFF

clone_size: -
j_call: TRBJ1-4
d_call: -
v_call: TRBV19
cdr3_nt: TGTGCCAGTAGTAGGATGGGTTTAGGGGAAAAACTGTTTTTT
cdr3_aa: CASSRMGLGEKLFF

clone_size: -
j_call: TRBJ2-2
d_call: TRBD1
v_call: TRBV5-1
cdr3_nt: TGCGCCAGCAGCCACAGACAGGGGGCCGGCGGGGAGCTGTTTTTT
cdr3_aa: CASSHRQGAGGELFF

clone_size: -
j_call: TRBJ1-5
d_call: TRBD1
v_call: TRBV30
cdr3_nt: TGTGCCTGGAGTACGGGGACAGGGGTGTGGAATCAGCCCCAGCATTTT
cdr3_aa: CAWSTGTGVWNQPQHF